Given below is one TCR beta chain in context. Its specificity is not known. This sample was taken from a study of memory CD4+ T cells and cytomegalovirus serostatus. About the study: This sample comes from healthy Belgian adults, fewer than ten CMV seropositive, approximately 25 seronegative. General study results and limits: Of 150 to 200 reported CMV TCRbeta sequences, roughly 67 were found in memory CD4+ repertoires.

Per the original data handling: Out-of-frame sequences were removed, leaving roughly 2.1 million distinct TCRbeta sequences. TCRdb's copy holds only in-frame clones and misses some; the assay was immunoSEQ multiplex PCR. V and J calls and clone size follow that table, whereas D and trimming were derived from the DNA. The sample includes approximately 40,000 clones, just over 75% of them seen just once. Single viable CD3+CD4+CD8-CD45RO+ cells were sorted as the memory CD4+ T cells. Donors' CMV status reflects serum IgG against pp150, pp28, p38, p52. The CDR3 covers 14 residues. Germline V CDR1 and CDR2: SGHRS, YFSETQ. Trimming pared 7 bases from V and 3 bases from J, leaving 16 bases between.

This receptor was taken from an adult in good health and CMV-seronegative. Input material: memory CD4+ T cells from blood. V and J are TRBV5-1 and TRBJ2-5, with D hard to call. CDR3 loop: CASRLAPREETQYF. The DNA for the CDR3 is TGCGCCAGCCGACTGGCCCCTCGGGAAGAGACCCAGTACTTC.